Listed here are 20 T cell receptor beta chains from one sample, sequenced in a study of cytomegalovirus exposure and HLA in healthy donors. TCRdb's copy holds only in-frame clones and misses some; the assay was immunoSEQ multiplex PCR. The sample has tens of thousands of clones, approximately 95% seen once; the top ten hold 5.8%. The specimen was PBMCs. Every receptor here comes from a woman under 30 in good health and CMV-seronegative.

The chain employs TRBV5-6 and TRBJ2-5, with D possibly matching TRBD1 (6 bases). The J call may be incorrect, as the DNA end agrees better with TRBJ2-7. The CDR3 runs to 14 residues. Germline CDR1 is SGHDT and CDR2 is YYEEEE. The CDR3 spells CASSLVQGGHEQYF. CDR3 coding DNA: TGTGCCAGCAGCTTGGTACAGGGTGGCCACGAGCAGTACTTC.

CDR3 coding DNA: TGTGCCAGCAGCGTAGGAGATCTGAACACTGAAGCTTTCTTT. This translates into CASSVGDLNTEAFF. This chain connects TRBV9 to TRBJ1-1; D remains unclear. Germline values: CDR1 SGDLS, CDR2 YYNGEE. This CDR3 spans 14 amino acids. Between the trimmed V and J ends, which lost 0 bases and 0 bases, there was a span of 6 bases.

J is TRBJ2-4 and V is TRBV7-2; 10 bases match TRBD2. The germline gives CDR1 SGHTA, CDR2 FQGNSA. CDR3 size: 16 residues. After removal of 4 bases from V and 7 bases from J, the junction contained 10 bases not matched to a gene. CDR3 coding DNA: TGTGCCAGCAGCTGGGATGCAGCGGGGGGGAGGAACATTCAGTACTTC. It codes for CASSWDAAGGRNIQYF.

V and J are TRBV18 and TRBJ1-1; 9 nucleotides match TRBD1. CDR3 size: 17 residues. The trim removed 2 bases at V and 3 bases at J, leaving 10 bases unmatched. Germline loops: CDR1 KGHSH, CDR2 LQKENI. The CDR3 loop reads CASSPAITGGAYTEAFF. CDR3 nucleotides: TGTGCCAGCTCACCAGCCATCACAGGGGGCGCGTACACTGAAGCTTTCTTT.

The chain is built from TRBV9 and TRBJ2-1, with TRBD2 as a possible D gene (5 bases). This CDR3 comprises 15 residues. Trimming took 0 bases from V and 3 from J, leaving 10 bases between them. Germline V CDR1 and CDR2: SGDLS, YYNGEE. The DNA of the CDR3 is TGTGCCAGCAGCGTAGACGGGGAGTTCTACAATGAGCAGTTCTTC. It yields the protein CASSVDGEFYNEQFF.

Here the CDR3 reads CASSKRGNTGSSYEQYV. The CDR3 region has the DNA TGTGCCAGCAGCAAAAGGGGCAACACGGGTAGCTCCTACGAGCAGTACGTC. J is TRBJ2-7 and V is TRBV21-1; TRBD1, the table's D call, was not compared with the DNA. TRBV21-1 is deemed a pseudogene. This CDR3 is 17 amino acids long.

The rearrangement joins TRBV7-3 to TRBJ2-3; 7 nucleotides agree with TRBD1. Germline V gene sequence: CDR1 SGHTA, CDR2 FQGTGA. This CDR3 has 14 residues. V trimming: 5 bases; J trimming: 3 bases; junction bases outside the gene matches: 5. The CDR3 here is CASSPGTDTDTQYF. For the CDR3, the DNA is TGTGCCAGCAGCCCCGGGACAGATACAGATACGCAGTATTTT.

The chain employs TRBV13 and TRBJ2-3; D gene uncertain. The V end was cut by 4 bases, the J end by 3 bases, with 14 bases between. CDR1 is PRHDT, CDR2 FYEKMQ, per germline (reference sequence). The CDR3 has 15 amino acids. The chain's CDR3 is CASSSQPSRTDTQYF. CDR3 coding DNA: TGTGCCAGCAGCTCACAACCCTCTAGGACAGATACGCAGTATTTT.

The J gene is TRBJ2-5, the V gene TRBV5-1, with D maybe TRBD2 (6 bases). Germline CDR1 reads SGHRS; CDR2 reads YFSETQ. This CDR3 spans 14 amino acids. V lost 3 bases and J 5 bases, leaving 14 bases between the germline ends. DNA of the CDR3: TGCGCCAGCAGCTGGAGGGGCAGATTTGAGACCCAGTACTTC. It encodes CASSWRGRFETQYF.

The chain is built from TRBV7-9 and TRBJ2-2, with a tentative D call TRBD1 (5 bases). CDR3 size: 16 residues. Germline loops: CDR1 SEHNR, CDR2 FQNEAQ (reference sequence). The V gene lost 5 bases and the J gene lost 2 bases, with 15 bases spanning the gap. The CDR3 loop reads CASSLPRQLNTGELFF. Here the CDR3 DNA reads TGTGCCAGCAGCCTACCTCGACAGCTAAACACCGGGGAGCTGTTTTTT.

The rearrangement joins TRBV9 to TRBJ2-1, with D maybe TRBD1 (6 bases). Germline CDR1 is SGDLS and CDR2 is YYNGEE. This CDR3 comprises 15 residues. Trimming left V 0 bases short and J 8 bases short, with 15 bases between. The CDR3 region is CASSVGVNRVDEQFF. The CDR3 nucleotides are TGTGCCAGCAGCGTAGGGGTTAACAGGGTAGATGAGCAGTTCTTC.

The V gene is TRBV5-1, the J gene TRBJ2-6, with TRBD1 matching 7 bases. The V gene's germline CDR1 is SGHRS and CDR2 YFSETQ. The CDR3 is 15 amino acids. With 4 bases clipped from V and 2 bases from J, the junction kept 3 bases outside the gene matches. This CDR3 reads CASSHDRAGANVLTF. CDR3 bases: TGCGCCAGCAGCCACGACAGGGCTGGGGCCAACGTCCTGACTTTC.

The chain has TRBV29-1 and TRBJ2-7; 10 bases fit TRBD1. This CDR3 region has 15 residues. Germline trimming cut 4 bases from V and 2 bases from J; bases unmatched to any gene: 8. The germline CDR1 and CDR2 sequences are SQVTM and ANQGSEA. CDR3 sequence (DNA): TGCAGCGTTGTTGACCCGGGACAGGGGACCTACGAGCAGTACTTC. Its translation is CSVVDPGQGTYEQYF.

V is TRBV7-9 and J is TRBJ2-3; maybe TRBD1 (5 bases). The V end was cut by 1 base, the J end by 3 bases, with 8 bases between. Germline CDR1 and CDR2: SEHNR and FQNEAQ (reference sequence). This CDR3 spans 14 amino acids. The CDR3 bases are TGTGCCAGCAGCTTAGGTCCAGGGACAGATACGCAGTATTTT. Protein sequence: CASSLGPGTDTQYF.

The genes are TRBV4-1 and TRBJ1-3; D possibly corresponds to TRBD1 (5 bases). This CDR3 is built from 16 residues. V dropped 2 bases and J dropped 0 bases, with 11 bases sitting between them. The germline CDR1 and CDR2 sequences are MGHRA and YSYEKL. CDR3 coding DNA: TGCGCCAGCAGCCAAACCCAGGGCATCTCTGGAAACACCATATATTTT. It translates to CASSQTQGISGNTIYF.

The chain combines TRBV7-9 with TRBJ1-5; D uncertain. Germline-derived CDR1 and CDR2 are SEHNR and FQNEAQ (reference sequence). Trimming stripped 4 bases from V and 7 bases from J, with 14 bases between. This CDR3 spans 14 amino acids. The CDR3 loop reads CASSSDFAGQPQHF. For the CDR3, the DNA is TGTGCCAGCAGCTCCGACTTCGCCGGGCAGCCCCAGCATTTT.

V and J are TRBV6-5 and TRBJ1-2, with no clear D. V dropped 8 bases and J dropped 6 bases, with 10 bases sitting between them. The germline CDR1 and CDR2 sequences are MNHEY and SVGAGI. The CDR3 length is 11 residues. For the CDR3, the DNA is TGTGCCAGCGGTTCAGAGGATGGCTACACCTTC. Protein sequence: CASGSEDGYTF.

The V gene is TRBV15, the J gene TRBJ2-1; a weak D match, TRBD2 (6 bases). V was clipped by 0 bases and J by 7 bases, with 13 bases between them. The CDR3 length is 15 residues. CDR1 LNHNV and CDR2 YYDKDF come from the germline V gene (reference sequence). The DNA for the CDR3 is TGTGCCACCAGCAGAGAAGGCTCCCTAGCGAATGAGCAGTTCTTC. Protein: CATSREGSLANEQFF.

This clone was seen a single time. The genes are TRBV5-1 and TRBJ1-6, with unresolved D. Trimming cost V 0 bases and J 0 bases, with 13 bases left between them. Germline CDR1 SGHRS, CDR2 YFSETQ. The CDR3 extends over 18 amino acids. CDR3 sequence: CASSLESGDSSYNSPLHF. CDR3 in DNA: TGCGCCAGCAGCTTGGAATCCGGGGATAGCTCCTATAATTCACCCCTCCACTTT.

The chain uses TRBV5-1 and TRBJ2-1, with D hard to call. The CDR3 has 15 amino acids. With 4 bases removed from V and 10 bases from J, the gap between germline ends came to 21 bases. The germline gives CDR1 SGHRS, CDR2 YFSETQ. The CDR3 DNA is TGCGCCAGCAGCCCCGGTGTCCTACCTACGGTGGAGCAGTTCTTC. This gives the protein CASSPGVLPTVEQFF.